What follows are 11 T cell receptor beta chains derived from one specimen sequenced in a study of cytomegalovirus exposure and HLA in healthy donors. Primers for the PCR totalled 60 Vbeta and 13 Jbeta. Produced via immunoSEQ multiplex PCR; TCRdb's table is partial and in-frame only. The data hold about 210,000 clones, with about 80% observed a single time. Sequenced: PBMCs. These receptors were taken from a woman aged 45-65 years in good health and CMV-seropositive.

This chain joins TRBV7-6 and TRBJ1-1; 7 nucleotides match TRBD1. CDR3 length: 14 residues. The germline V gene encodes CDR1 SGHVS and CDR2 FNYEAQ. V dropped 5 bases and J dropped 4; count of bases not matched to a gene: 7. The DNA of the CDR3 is TGTGCCAGCAGCCCCCAGGGGGTGGGCACTGAAGCTTTCTTT. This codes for CASSPQGVGTEAFF.

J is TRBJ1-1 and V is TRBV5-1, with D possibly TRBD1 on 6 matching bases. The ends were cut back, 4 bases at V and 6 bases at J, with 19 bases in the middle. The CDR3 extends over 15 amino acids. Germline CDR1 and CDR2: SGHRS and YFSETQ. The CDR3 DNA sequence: TGCGCCAGCAGCCGATTACAGGGTGGGAGCGCTGAAGCTTTCTTT. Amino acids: CASSRLQGGSAEAFF.

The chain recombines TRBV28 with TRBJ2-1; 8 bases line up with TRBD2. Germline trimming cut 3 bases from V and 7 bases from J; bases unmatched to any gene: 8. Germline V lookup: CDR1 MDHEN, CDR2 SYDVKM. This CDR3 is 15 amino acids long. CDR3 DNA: TGTGCCAGCAGTTTCCCCCAGGGCGGGAGGAATGAGCAGTTCTTC. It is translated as CASSFPQGGRNEQFF.

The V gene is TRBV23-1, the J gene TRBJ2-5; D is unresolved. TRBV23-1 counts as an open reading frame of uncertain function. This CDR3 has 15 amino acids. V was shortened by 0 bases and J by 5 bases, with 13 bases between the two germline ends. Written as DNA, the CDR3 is TGCGCCAGCAGTCAATCACCCAGATGGTGGGAGACCCAGTACTTC. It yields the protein CASSQSPRWWETQYF.

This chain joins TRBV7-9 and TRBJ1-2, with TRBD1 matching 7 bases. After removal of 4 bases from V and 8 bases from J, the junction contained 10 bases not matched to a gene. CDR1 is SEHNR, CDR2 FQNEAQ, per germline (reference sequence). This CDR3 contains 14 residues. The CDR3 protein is CASSSRQGRGGYTF. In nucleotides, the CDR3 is TGTGCCAGCAGCTCCCGACAGGGCCGGGGAGGCTACACCTTC. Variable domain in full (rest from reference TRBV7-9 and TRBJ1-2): DTGVSQNPRHKITKRGQNVTFRCDPISEHNRLYWYRQTLGQGPEFLTYFQNEAQLEKSRLLSDRFSAERPKGSFSTLEIQRTEQGDSAMYLCASSSRQGRGGYTFGSGTRLTVV.

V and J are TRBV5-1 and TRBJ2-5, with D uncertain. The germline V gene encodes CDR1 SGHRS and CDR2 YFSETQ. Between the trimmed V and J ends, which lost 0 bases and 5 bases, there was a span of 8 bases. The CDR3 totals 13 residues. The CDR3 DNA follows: TGCGCCAGCAGCTTGGGTGTCCTGGAGACCCAGTACTTC. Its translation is CASSLGVLETQYF.

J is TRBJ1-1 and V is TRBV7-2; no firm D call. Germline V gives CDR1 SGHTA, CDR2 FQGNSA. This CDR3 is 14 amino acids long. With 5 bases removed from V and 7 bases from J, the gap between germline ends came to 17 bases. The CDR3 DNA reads TGTGCCAGCAGCCCACGGGAGGCGGGGTATGAAGCTTTCTTT. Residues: CASSPREAGYEAFF.

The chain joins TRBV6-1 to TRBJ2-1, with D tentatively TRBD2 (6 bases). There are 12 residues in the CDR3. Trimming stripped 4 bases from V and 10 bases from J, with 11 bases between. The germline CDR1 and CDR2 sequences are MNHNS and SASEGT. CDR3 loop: CASSVRGREQFF. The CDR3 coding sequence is TGTGCCAGCAGTGTGCGGGGTCGAGAGCAGTTCTTC.

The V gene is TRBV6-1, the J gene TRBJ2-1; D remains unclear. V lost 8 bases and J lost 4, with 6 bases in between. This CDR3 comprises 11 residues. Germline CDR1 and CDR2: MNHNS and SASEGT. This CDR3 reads CASDLYNEQFF. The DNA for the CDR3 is TGTGCCAGCGACTTATACAATGAGCAGTTCTTC.

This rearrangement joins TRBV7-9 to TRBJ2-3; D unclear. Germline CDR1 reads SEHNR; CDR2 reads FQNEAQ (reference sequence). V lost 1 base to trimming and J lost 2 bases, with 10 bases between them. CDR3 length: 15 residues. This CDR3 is CASSLGLSPTDTQYF. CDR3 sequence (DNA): TGTGCCAGCAGCTTAGGCCTATCCCCCACAGATACGCAGTATTTT.

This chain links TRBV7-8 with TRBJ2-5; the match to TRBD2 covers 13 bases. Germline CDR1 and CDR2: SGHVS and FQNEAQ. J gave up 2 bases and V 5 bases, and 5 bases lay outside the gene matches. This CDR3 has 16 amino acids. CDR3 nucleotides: TGTGCCAGCAGCCCGACTAGCGGGGGGTGGCAAGAGACCCAGTACTTC. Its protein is CASSPTSGGWQETQYF.